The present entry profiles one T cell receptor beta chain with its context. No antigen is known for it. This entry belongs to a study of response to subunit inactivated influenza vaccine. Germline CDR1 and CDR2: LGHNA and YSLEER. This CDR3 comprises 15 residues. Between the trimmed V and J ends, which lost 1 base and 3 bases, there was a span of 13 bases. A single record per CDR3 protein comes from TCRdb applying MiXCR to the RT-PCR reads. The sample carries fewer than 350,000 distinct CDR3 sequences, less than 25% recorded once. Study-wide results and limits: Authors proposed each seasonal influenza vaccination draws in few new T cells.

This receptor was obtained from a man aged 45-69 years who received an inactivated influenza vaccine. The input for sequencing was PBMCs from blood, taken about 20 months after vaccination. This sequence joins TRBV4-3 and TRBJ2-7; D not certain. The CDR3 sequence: CASSQAGRLGYEQYF. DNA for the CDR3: TGCGCCAGCAGCCAAGCGGGTCGTCTCGGCTACGAGCAGTACTTC.